These 3 T cell receptor beta chains originate from one sample sequenced in a study of OX40 agonist ivuxolimab in advanced cancers. The assay was immunoSEQ multiplex PCR, and TCRdb's table has in-frame clones only and misses some. The repertoire has roughly 53,000 clones, more than 80% of them found once; the top ten carry 5% to 5.5%. The specimen comprised CD4+ or CD8+ T cells sorted from blood, sampled in a trial of the OX40 agonist ivuxolimab. These receptors were taken from an adult with an advanced solid tumor such as melanoma, head and neck, liver or kidney cancer.

This rearrangement joins TRBV5-6 to TRBJ2-3; 10 nucleotides match TRBD1. Trimming took 0 bases from V and 3 from J; bases not matched to a gene: 7. CDR3 length: 17 residues. Germline V lookup: CDR1 SGHDT, CDR2 YYEEEE. This CDR3 reads CASSLEVWDRGTDTQYF. The CDR3 nucleotides read TGTGCCAGCAGCTTGGAGGTTTGGGACAGGGGAACAGATACGCAGTATTTT.

This clone came up a few times. V is TRBV18 and J is TRBJ2-2; 10 nucleotides line up with TRBD2. J was trimmed by 7 bases and V by 3 bases; bases with no gene match: 8. This CDR3 has 16 amino acids. Per the germline V gene, CDR1 is KGHSH and CDR2 is LQKENI. CDR3: CASSPMIAGGVGELFF. The CDR3 nucleotides are TGTGCCAGCTCACCGATGATAGCGGGAGGTGTCGGGGAGCTGTTTTTT.

This clone was seen a few times. The J gene is TRBJ2-7, the V gene TRBV19; D remains ambiguous. The CDR3 sequence is 15 residues long. Germline loops: CDR1 LNHDA, CDR2 SQIVND (reference sequence). V was clipped by 2 bases and J by 4 bases, with 15 bases between them. The CDR3 DNA reads as TGTGCCAGTAGTATACAGCTCCTAGGCTCATACGAGCAGTACTTC. This codes for CASSIQLLGSYEQYF. Full variable domain (outside the CDR3, taken from reference TRBV19 and TRBJ2-7): DGGITQSPKYLFRKEGQNVTLSCEQNLNHDAMYWYRQDPGQGLRLIYYSQIVNDFQKGDIAEGYSVSREKKESFPLTVTSAQKNPTAFYLCASSIQLLGSYEQYFGPGTRLTVT.